This T cell receptor beta chain was recovered during a study of T cell changes during pregnancy in multiple sclerosis. The assay was immunoSEQ multiplex PCR, and TCRdb's table has in-frame clones only and misses some. The sample has fewer than 85,000 clones, around 93% seen once. The CDR3 runs to 15 residues. The ends were cut back, 5 bases at V and 4 bases at J, with 14 bases in the middle. The germline V gene encodes CDR1 PRHDT and CDR2 FYEKMQ (reference sequence). This sequence originates from a female donor with multiple sclerosis, enrolled in a pregnancy study. The V gene is TRBV13, the J gene TRBJ2-2; D is possibly TRBD2 (7 bases). This sample comprised peripheral blood, obtained in the third trimester of pregnancy. Here the CDR3 reads CASSARGATTGELFF. The DNA of the CDR3 is TGTGCCAGCAGCGCACGGGGGGCCACCACCGGGGAGCTGTTTTTT.